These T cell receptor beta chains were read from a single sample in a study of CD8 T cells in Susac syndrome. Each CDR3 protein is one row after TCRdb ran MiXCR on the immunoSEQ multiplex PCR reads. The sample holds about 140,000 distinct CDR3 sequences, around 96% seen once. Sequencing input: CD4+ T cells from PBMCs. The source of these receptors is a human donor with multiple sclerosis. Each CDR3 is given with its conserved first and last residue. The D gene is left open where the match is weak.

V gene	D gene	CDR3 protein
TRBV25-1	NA	CASSAGQIYGYTF
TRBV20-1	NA	CSATDRGSRTYEQYF
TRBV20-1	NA	CSARDFHNSENTIYF
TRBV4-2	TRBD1	CASSQWTGGSYTF
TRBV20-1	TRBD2	CSARGLAGVSHEQFF
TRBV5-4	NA	CASSSNTFYEQYF
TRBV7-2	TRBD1	CASSQGVMGNQPQHF
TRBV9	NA	CASSVGTSNYEQYF
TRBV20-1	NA	CSASGQSNYGYTF
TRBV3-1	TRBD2	CASSTRSLAGANEQFF
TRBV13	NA	CASSFHGLEAFF
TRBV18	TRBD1	CASSGQGAGDQPQHF
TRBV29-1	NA	CSVGGGPNEKLFF
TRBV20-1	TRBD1	CSATGQLQETQYF
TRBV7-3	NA	CASSLGYNTGELFF
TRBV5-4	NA	CASSLRVVRGTRPEAFF
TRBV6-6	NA	CARVGGQYTDTQYF
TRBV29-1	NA	CSVARDSYEQYF
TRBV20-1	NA	CSARHSPNQPQHF
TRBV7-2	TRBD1	CASSGTATNYGYTF
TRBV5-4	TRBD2	CASSLLSGGVRTDTQYF
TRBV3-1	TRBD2	CASSQKVPGLADEQYF
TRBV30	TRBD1	CAWSRDSGSGNTIYF
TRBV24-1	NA	CATSDLRNRSYEQYF
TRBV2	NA	CASSEPTGRTDTQYF
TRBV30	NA	CAWTPAYRSGANVLTF
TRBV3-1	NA	CASSQFVTQAGKLFF
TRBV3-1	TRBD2	CASSQTSGISEQFF
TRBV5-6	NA	CASSLLYQPQHF
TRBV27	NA	CASKLNQGGGYEQYF
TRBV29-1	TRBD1	CSVEWGRTGLSF
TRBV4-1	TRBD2	CASSHPGLADPVRTQYF
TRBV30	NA	CAWSGQGSQPQHF
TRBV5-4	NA	CASSGKRGQETQYF
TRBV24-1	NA	CATSDQRPSNNEQFF
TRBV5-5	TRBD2	CASSLDSGIYNEQFF
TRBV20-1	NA	CSASRQADYEQYF
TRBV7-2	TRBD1	CASSPRGTGVTDTQYF
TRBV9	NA	CASSVAAGIKNIQYF
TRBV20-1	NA	CSASSGVGYGYTF
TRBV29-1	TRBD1	CSVRQGANEKLFF
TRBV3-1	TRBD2	CASSRQGLAKDTQYF
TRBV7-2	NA	CASSLTAGTIGSPLHF
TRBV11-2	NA	CASSSIMGPEGELFF
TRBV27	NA	CASSSWAGSWVEQYF
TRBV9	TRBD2	CASSVDPTGLVTDTQYF
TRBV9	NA	CASSVSTVIQETQYF
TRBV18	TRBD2	CASSPPGLAGASGANVLTF
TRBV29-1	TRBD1	CSVTGVTDTQYF
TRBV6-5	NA	CASSAESTPYQPQHF
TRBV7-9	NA	CASSFSRGGRPYEQYF